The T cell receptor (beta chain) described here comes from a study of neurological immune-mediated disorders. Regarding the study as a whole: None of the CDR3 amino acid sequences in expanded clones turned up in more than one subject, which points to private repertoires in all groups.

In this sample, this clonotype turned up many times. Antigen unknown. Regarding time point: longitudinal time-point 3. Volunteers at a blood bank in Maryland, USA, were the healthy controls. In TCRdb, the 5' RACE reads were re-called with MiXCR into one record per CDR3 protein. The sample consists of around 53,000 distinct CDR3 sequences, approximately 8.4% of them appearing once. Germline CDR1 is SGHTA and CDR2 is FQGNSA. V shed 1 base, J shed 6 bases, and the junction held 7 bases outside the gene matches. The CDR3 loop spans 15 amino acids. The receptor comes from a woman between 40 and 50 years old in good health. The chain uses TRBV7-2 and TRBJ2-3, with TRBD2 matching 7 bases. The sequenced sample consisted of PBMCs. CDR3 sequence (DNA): TGTGCCAGCAGCTTAGGGGCGGGAGTTGCGGATACGCAGTATTTT. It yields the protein CASSLGAGVADTQYF.